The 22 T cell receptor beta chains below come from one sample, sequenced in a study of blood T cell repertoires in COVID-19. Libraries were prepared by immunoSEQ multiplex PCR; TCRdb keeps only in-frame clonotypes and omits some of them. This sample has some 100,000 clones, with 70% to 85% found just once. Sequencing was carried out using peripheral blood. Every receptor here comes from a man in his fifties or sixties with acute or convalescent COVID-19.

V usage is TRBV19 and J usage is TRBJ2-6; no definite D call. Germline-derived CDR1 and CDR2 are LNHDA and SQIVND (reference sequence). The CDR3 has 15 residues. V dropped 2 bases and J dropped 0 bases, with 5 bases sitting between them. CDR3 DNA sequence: TGTGCCAGTAGTATATTACTCTCTGGGGCCAACGTCCTGACTTTC. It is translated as CASSILLSGANVLTF.

CDR3 nucleotides: TGTGCCAGCAGTTTTCGACAGGGGAGATACGAGCAGTACTTC. Protein sequence: CASSFRQGRYEQYF. The chain recombines TRBV27 with TRBJ2-7; the match to TRBD1 covers 8 bases. Trimming at V came to 3 bases and at J to 4 bases, leaving 5 bases not matched to a gene. The CDR3 extends over 14 amino acids. CDR1 MNHEY and CDR2 SMNVEV come from the germline V gene (reference sequence).

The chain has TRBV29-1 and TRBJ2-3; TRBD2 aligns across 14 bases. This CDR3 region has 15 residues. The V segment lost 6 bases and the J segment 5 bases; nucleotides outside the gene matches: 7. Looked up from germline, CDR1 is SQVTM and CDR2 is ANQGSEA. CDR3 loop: CSVPGLAGVGDTQYF. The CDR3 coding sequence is TGCAGCGTCCCGGGACTAGCGGGAGTGGGAGATACGCAGTATTTT.

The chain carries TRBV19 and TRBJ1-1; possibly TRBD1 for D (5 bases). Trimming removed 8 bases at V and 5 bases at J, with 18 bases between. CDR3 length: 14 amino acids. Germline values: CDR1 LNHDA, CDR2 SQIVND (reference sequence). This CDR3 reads CASRGGAGWTEAFF. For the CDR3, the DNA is TGTGCCAGTCGAGGAGGGGCAGGGTGGACTGAAGCTTTCTTT. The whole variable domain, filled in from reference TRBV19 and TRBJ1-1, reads DGGITQSPKYLFRKEGQNVTLSCEQNLNHDAMYWYRQDPGQGLRLIYYSQIVNDFQKGDIAEGYSVSREKKESFPLTVTSAQKNPTAFYLCASRGGAGWTEAFFGQGTRLTVV.

The CDR3 loop reads CASSPDDRADEQYF. CDR3 nucleotides: TGTGCCAGTAGTCCAGATGACAGGGCGGACGAGCAGTACTTC. The J gene is TRBJ2-7, the V gene TRBV19; TRBD1 matches at 7 bases. Per germline, CDR1 LNHDA and CDR2 SQIVND (reference sequence). V dropped 5 bases and J dropped 5; count of bases not matched to a gene: 9. The CDR3 consists of 14 residues. Full variable domain (rest looked up from reference TRBV19 and TRBJ2-7): DGGITQSPKYLFRKEGQNVTLSCEQNLNHDAMYWYRQDPGQGLRLIYYSQIVNDFQKGDIAEGYSVSREKKESFPLTVTSAQKNPTAFYLCASSPDDRADEQYFGPGTRLTVT.

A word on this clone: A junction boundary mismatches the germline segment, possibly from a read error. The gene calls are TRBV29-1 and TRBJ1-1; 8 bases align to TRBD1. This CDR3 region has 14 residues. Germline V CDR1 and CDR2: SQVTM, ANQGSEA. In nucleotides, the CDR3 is TGCAGCGTCGAAGGGGACAGGATGAACACTGAAGCTTTCTTT. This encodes CSVEGDRMNTEAFF.

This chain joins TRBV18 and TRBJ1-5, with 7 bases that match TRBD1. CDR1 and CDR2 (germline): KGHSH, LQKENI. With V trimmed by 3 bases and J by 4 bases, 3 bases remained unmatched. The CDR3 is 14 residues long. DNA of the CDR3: TGTGCCAGCTCACCTGGACAGGCAAATCAGCCCCAGCATTTT. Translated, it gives CASSPGQANQPQHF.

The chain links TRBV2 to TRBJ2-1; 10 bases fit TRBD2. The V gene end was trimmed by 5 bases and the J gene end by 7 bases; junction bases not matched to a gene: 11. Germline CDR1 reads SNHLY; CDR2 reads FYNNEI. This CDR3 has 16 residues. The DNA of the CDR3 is TGTGCCAGCAGTTACGAGACTAGCGGGTATGGAAATGAGCAGTTCTTC. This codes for CASSYETSGYGNEQFF.

The CDR3 nucleotides read TGTGCCAGTAGTAGACCAAGGGACAGAATTAACACTGAAGCTTTCTTT. Translating gives CASSRPRDRINTEAFF. This chain joins TRBV19 and TRBJ1-1; 7 nucleotides agree with TRBD1. The CDR3 consists of 16 residues. V lost 4 bases and J lost 2; bases outside the gene matches: 10. Germline V CDR1 and CDR2: LNHDA, SQIVND (reference sequence).

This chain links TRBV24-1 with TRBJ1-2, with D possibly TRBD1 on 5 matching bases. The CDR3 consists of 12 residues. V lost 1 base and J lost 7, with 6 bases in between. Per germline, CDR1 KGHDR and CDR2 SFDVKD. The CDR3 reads CATSDFQGGYTF. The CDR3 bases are TGTGCCACCAGTGATTTCCAGGGTGGCTACACCTTC.

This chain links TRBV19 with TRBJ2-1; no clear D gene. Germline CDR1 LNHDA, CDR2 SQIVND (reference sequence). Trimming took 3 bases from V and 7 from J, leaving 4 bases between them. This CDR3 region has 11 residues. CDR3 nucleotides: TGTGCCAGTAGTATCTTGAATGAGCAGTTCTTC. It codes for CASSILNEQFF.

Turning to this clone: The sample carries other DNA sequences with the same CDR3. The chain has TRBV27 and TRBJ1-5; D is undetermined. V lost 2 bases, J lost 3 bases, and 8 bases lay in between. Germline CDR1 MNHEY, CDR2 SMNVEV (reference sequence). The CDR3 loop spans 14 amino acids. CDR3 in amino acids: CASSLRGLNQPQHF. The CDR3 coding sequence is TGTGCCAGCAGTTTAAGAGGGCTCAATCAGCCCCAGCATTTT.

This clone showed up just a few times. This CDR3 is CASSEAKRTGLSQPQHF. In DNA form, the CDR3 reads TGTGCCAGCAGTGAAGCCAAGAGGACAGGGTTGAGTCAGCCCCAGCATTTT. V usage is TRBV2 and J usage is TRBJ1-5; the match to TRBD1 covers 8 bases. This CDR3 has 17 amino acids. Germline CDR1 is SNHLY and CDR2 is FYNNEI. V dropped 0 bases and J dropped 6; count of bases not matched to a gene: 10.

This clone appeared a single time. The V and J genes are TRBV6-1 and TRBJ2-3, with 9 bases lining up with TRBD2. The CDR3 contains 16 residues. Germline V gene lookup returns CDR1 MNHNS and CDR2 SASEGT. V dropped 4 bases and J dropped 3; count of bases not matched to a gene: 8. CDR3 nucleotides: TGTGCCAGCAGTGCCGCTAGCGGGATAAGGACAGATACGCAGTATTTT. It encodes CASSAASGIRTDTQYF.

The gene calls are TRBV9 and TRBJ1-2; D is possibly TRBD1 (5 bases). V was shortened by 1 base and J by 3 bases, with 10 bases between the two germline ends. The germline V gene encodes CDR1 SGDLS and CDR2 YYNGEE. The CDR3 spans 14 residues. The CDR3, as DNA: TGTGCCAGCAGCGTACAGGGTGAGGACTATGGCTACACCTTC. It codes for CASSVQGEDYGYTF.

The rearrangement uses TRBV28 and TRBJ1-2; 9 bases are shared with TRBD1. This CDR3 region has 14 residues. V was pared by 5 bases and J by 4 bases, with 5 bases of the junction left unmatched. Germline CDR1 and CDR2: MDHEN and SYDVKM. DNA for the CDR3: TGTGCCAGCAGTAGACAGGGGGTACCCTATGGCTACACCTTC. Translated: CASSRQGVPYGYTF.

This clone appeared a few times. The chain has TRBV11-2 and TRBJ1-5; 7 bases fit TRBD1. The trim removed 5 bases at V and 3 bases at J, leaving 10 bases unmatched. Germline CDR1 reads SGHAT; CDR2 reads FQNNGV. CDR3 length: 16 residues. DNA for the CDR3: TGTGCCAGCAGCCCAGTGAGGGGGCGCTCCAATCAGCCCCAGCATTTT. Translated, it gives CASSPVRGRSNQPQHF.

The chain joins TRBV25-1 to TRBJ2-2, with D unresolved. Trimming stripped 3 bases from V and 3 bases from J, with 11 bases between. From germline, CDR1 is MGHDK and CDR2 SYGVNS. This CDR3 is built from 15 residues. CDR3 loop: CASSEGRPDTGELFF. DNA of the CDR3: TGTGCCAGCAGTGAGGGCAGGCCTGACACCGGGGAGCTGTTTTTT.

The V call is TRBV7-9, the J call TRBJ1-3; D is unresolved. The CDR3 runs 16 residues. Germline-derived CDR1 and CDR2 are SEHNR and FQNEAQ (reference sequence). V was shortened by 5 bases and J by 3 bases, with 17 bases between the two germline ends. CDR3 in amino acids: CASSAREGDLGNTIYF. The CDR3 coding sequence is TGTGCCAGCAGCGCTCGAGAGGGAGACCTTGGAAACACCATATATTTT.

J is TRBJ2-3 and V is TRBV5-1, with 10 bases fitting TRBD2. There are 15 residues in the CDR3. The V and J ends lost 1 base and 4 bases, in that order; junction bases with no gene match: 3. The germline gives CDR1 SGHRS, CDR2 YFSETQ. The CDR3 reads CASSLKLAGSDTQYF. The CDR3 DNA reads TGCGCCAGCAGCTTGAAACTAGCGGGGTCAGATACGCAGTATTTT.

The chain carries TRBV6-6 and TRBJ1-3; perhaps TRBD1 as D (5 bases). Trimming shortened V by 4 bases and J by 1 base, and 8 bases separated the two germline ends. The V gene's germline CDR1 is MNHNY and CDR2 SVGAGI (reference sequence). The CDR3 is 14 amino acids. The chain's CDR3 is CASSWQGSGNTIYF. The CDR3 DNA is TGTGCCAGCAGTTGGCAGGGATCTGGAAACACCATATATTTT.

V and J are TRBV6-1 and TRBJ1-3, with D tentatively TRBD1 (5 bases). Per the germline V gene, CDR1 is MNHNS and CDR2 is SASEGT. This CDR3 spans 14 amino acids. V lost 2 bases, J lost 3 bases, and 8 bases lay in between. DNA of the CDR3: TGTGCCAGCAGTGAAAGGGGTAGTGGAAACACCATATATTTT. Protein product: CASSERGSGNTIYF.